The 32 T cell receptor beta chains below were found in one sample sequenced in a study of cytomegalovirus exposure and HLA in healthy donors. PCR employed 60 Vbeta and 13 Jbeta primers. Sequenced by immunoSEQ multiplex PCR; TCRdb stores in-frame clones only, minus some. The table counts around 70,000 clones; roughly 4.7% lies in the top ten. The sample taken for sequencing was PBMCs. The source is a middle-aged woman in good health and CMV-seropositive.

V is TRBV2 and J is TRBJ2-1; tentatively, D is TRBD1 (6 bases). Germline loops: CDR1 SNHLY, CDR2 FYNNEI. Trimming took 10 bases from V and 5 from J, leaving 18 bases between them. CDR3 length: 14 amino acids. The DNA for the CDR3 is TGTGCCACACAACTGGGACACCCCGACAATGAGCAGTTCTTC. Its protein is CATQLGHPDNEQFF.

The chain carries TRBV7-8 and TRBJ2-2; 9 positions match TRBD1. After removal of 3 bases from V and 2 bases from J, the junction contained 13 bases not matched to a gene. The CDR3 consists of 19 residues. CDR1 SGHVS and CDR2 FQNEAQ come from the germline V gene. Here the CDR3 reads CASSLTFIRDRVNTGELFF. CDR3 DNA sequence: TGTGCCAGCAGCTTGACCTTTATCCGGGACAGGGTAAACACCGGGGAGCTGTTTTTT. The full variable domain, rest sourced from reference TRBV7-8 and TRBJ2-2, is GAGVSQSPRYKVAKRGQDVALRCDPISGHVSLFWYQQALGQGPEFLTYFQNEAQLDKSGLPSDRFFAERPEGSVSTLKIQRTQQEDSAVYLCASSLTFIRDRVNTGELFFGEGSRLTVL.

CDR3 in amino acids: CASSTGQIGNTIYF. The CDR3 DNA sequence: TGTGCCAGTAGTACAGGACAGATTGGAAACACCATATATTTT. The rearrangement uses TRBV19 and TRBJ1-3; possible D gene TRBD1, 6 bases. Germline values: CDR1 LNHDA, CDR2 SQIVND (reference sequence). V shed 4 bases and J shed 3 bases, with 10 bases lying between them. There are 14 residues in the CDR3. Full variable domain (missing parts from reference TRBV19 and TRBJ1-3): DGGITQSPKYLFRKEGQNVTLSCEQNLNHDAMYWYRQDPGQGLRLIYYSQIVNDFQKGDIAEGYSVSREKKESFPLTVTSAQKNPTAFYLCASSTGQIGNTIYFGEGSWLTVV.

The rearrangement links TRBV7-2 to TRBJ1-2, with a tentative D call TRBD1 (6 bases). Trimming left V 3 bases short and J 3 bases short, with 23 bases between. The germline V gene encodes CDR1 SGHTA and CDR2 FQGNSA. The CDR3 contains 18 residues. The CDR3 nucleotides are TGTGCCAGCAGCTTGGTACCGGGACACAGAGTTCTTGACTATGGCTACACCTTC. Its translation: CASSLVPGHRVLDYGYTF.

The rearrangement uses TRBV7-3 and TRBJ1-1; 7 bases are a match to TRBD1. Germline V gene sequence: CDR1 SGHTA, CDR2 FQGTGA. J lost 3 bases, V lost 2 bases, and 6 bases had no gene match. The CDR3 is 15 amino acids. The CDR3 region has the DNA TGTGCCAGCAGCTTAGGTCGACAGGGCCACACTGAAGCTTTCTTT. Translating it yields CASSLGRQGHTEAFF.

The chain couples TRBV5-4 to TRBJ2-5; no clear D gene. The V gene's germline CDR1 is SGHNT and CDR2 YYREEE (reference sequence). V lost 1 base, J lost 2 bases, and 9 bases lay in between. This CDR3 is 14 amino acids long. CDR3 nucleotide sequence: TGTGCCAGCAGCTTGAACAGCCCACAAGAGACCCAGTACTTC. It codes for CASSLNSPQETQYF.

The chain recombines TRBV9 with TRBJ1-1; TRBD1 might be the D (6 bases). The V gene lost 4 bases and the J gene lost 3 bases, with 13 bases spanning the gap. The CDR3 spans 14 residues. Germline assignment: CDR1 SGDLS and CDR2 YYNGEE. The CDR3 DNA follows: TGTGCCAGCAGCCCTGGAGGGGGGGACACTGAAGCTTTCTTT. As protein: CASSPGGGDTEAFF. Based on the CDR3 plus reference TRBV9 and TRBJ1-1, the full variable domain is DSGVTQTPKHLITATGQRVTLRCSPRSGDLSVYWYQQSLDQGLQFLIQYYNGEERAKGNILERFSAQQFPDLHSELNLSSLELGDSALYFCASSPGGGDTEAFFGQGTRLTVV.

V is TRBV19 and J is TRBJ2-1; 14 nucleotides match TRBD2. The CDR3 loop spans 20 amino acids. Germline loops: CDR1 LNHDA, CDR2 SQIVND (reference sequence). The V gene end was trimmed by 2 bases and the J gene end by 8 bases; junction bases not matched to a gene: 17. As DNA, the CDR3 is TGTGCCAGTAGTATATCGGGACGGCTGGGGGGACTAGCGGGAGACTATGAGCAGTTCTTC. It yields the protein CASSISGRLGGLAGDYEQFF.

The rearrangement joins TRBV7-3 to TRBJ2-1; D may be TRBD2 (5 bases). Looked up from germline, CDR1 is SGHTA and CDR2 is FQGTGA. Trimming removed 3 bases at V and 4 bases at J, with 13 bases between. The CDR3 loop spans 15 amino acids. The CDR3 DNA follows: TGTGCCAGCAGCTTTGGGCTAGCTATTTACAATGAGCAGTTCTTC. The encoded protein is CASSFGLAIYNEQFF. Complete variable domain (other parts from reference TRBV7-3 and TRBJ2-1): GAGVSQTPSNKVTEKGKYVELRCDPISGHTALYWYRQSLGQGPEFLIYFQGTGAADDSGLPNDRFFAVRPEGSVSTLKIQRTERGDSAVYLCASSFGLAIYNEQFFGPGTRLTVL.

This chain connects TRBV28 to TRBJ1-4; no reliable D call. V dropped 3 bases and J dropped 15 bases, with 14 bases sitting between them. The CDR3 runs 12 residues. Germline V gene lookup returns CDR1 MDHEN and CDR2 SYDVKM. Here the CDR3 DNA reads TGTGCCAGCAGTTTTTTAGGCGGCGCGTTGTTTTTT. Its translation is CASSFLGGALFF.

The rearrangement links TRBV7-8 to TRBJ2-1; D perhaps matches TRBD2 (5 bases). This CDR3 has 15 residues. The V gene's germline CDR1 is SGHVS and CDR2 FQNEAQ. Trimming shortened V by 5 bases and J by 1 base, and 12 bases separated the two germline ends. The CDR3 protein is CASSPTGFSYNEQFF. The CDR3 nucleotides are TGTGCCAGCAGCCCCACGGGGTTTTCCTACAATGAGCAGTTCTTC.

The chain carries TRBV27 and TRBJ1-5; 9 nucleotides match TRBD1. The germline V gene encodes CDR1 MNHEY and CDR2 SMNVEV (reference sequence). The CDR3 extends over 15 amino acids. Trimming took 8 bases from V and 5 from J; bases not matched to a gene: 10. The CDR3 DNA follows: TGTGCCAGCCGGGGGACAGGGTATTCCGATCAGCCCCAGCATTTT. Translated: CASRGTGYSDQPQHF.

The chain joins TRBV6-4 to TRBJ2-1, with 10 bases that match TRBD2. V lost 0 bases and J lost 9; bases outside the gene matches: 5. Per germline, CDR1 MRHNA and CDR2 SNTAGT. CDR3 size: 15 residues. This chain's CDR3 is CASSDSVAGGSEQFF. CDR3 DNA sequence: TGTGCCAGCAGTGACTCAGTAGCGGGGGGCAGTGAGCAGTTCTTC.

The V and J genes are TRBV19 and TRBJ1-5, with D unclear. The germline V and J ends were trimmed by 6 bases and 3 bases, with 15 bases remaining between them. Germline-derived CDR1 and CDR2 are LNHDA and SQIVND (reference sequence). CDR3 length equals 15 residues. The CDR3 sequence: CASSRAGVNNQPQHF. The CDR3 bases are TGTGCCAGTAGCCGAGCCGGGGTAAACAATCAGCCCCAGCATTTT.

The chain links TRBV28 to TRBJ1-1, with a tentative D call TRBD1 (5 bases). V was shortened by 8 bases and J by 1 base, with 14 bases between the two germline ends. CDR1 is MDHEN, CDR2 SYDVKM, per germline. The CDR3 runs to 14 residues. The CDR3, as DNA: TGTGCCAGCCAACCACAGGACCAGAACACTGAAGCTTTCTTT. Protein product: CASQPQDQNTEAFF.

The chain links TRBV19 to TRBJ2-5; a possible D gene is TRBD2 (6 bases). V was shortened by 1 base and J by 2 bases, with 11 bases between the two germline ends. Looked up from germline, CDR1 is LNHDA and CDR2 is SQIVND (reference sequence). The CDR3 extends over 15 amino acids. The DNA for the CDR3 is TGTGCCAGTAGTATAGGGGCGGGGAGACAAGAGACCCAGTACTTC. Translated: CASSIGAGRQETQYF.

The rearrangement uses TRBV28 and TRBJ1-5; D may be TRBD1 (6 bases). The CDR3 has 15 amino acids. V lost 6 bases, J lost 4 bases, and 16 bases lay in between. CDR1 is MDHEN and CDR2 is SYDVKM in the germline V gene. CDR3 DNA sequence: TGTGCCAGCAGCCAGACAGGTTTCCCTAATCAGCCCCAGCATTTT. Amino acids: CASSQTGFPNQPQHF.

V usage is TRBV4-2 and J usage is TRBJ1-5; D gene uncertain. Germline lookup yields CDR1 LGHNA and CDR2 YNFKEQ. The CDR3 runs to 14 residues. The V and J ends lost 1 base and 3 bases respectively, with 7 bases between them. CDR3 nucleotides: TGTGCCAGCAGCCAAGGCAGGTCCAATCAGCCCCAGCATTTT. Translated, it gives CASSQGRSNQPQHF.

The gene calls are TRBV19 and TRBJ1-1; D might be TRBD1 (5 bases). The germline V and J ends were trimmed by 10 bases and 6 bases, with 24 bases remaining between them. CDR3 length: 15 residues. CDR1 and CDR2 from the germline V gene are LNHDA and SQIVND (reference sequence). CDR3 sequence: CATAFMGSWGAEAFF. The DNA of the CDR3 is TGTGCCACCGCCTTTATGGGGTCCTGGGGGGCTGAAGCTTTCTTT.

The V gene is TRBV13, the J gene TRBJ2-7, with TRBD1 identical over 8 bases. The CDR3 has 13 amino acids. CDR1 PRHDT and CDR2 FYEKMQ come from the germline V gene (reference sequence). Losses at the gene ends were 5 bases for V and 4 bases for J; bases not matched to a gene: 4. CDR3 sequence reads: CASSPRGRYEQYF. The DNA of the CDR3 is TGTGCCAGCAGCCCCAGGGGGCGATACGAGCAGTACTTC.

The chain carries TRBV5-6 and TRBJ2-5; 7 nucleotides agree with TRBD1. The V gene's germline CDR1 is SGHDT and CDR2 YYEEEE. CDR3 length: 16 amino acids. Trimming took 1 base from V and 3 from J; bases not matched to a gene: 9. CDR3 region: CASSLSVGQGEETQYF. As DNA, the CDR3 is TGTGCCAGCAGCTTGAGTGTCGGCCAGGGGGAAGAGACCCAGTACTTC. The full variable domain, with the rest looked up from reference TRBV5-6 and TRBJ2-5, is DAGVTQSPTHLIKTRGQQVTLRCSPKSGHDTVSWYQQALGQGPQFIFQYYEEEERQRGNFPDRFSGHQFPNYSSELNVNALLLGDSALYLCASSLSVGQGEETQYFGPGTRLLVL.

V is TRBV7-9 and J is TRBJ2-5, with D maybe TRBD2 (5 bases). Germline values: CDR1 SEHNR, CDR2 FQNEAQ (reference sequence). V dropped 4 bases and J dropped 4 bases, with 10 bases sitting between them. The CDR3 has 13 amino acids. In nucleotides, the CDR3 is TGTGCCAGCAGCTCCCGGGAAATAGAGACCCAGTACTTC. The encoded protein is CASSSREIETQYF.

The rearrangement joins TRBV2 to TRBJ1-4; D may be TRBD1 (5 bases). The V gene's germline CDR1 is SNHLY and CDR2 FYNNEI. The CDR3 has 13 residues. V shed 6 bases and J shed 6 bases, with 11 bases lying between them. The CDR3: CASSGGRDEKLFF. As DNA, the CDR3 is TGTGCCAGCAGCGGGGGAAGGGATGAAAAACTGTTTTTT.

This chain uses TRBV19 with TRBJ1-5; 12 bases map to TRBD1. Trimming at V came to 1 base and at J to 4 bases, leaving 8 bases not matched to a gene. Germline assignment: CDR1 LNHDA and CDR2 SQIVND (reference sequence). This CDR3 is built from 18 residues. CDR3 protein: CASSIGSGTGGKNQPQHF. For the CDR3, the DNA is TGTGCCAGTAGTATAGGTTCGGGGACAGGGGGCAAAAATCAGCCCCAGCATTTT.

The gene calls are TRBV2 and TRBJ2-2, with 9 positions matching TRBD2. This CDR3 spans 13 amino acids. Trimming cost V 6 bases and J 7 bases; bases outside gene matches: 3. Germline V gene sequence: CDR1 SNHLY, CDR2 FYNNEI. CDR3 DNA: TGTGCCAGCAGAATTAGCGGGAGCGGGGAGCTGTTTTTT. Its protein is CASRISGSGELFF.

The chain combines TRBV5-1 with TRBJ2-5; 7 bases fit TRBD2. The length of the CDR3 is 14 residues. Germline V gives CDR1 SGHRS, CDR2 YFSETQ. V was pared by 5 bases and J by 2 bases, with 6 bases of the junction left unmatched. The CDR3 DNA sequence: TGCGCCAGCAGGGTAGCGGGCCTACAAGAGACCCAGTACTTC. This codes for CASRVAGLQETQYF.

The chain couples TRBV7-9 to TRBJ2-3; TRBD2 matches at 13 bases. Germline V gives CDR1 SEHNR, CDR2 FQNEAQ (reference sequence). J was trimmed by 5 bases and V by 1 base; bases with no gene match: 3. The CDR3 sequence is 16 residues long. The CDR3, as DNA: TGTGCCAGCAGCTTAGTACTAGCGGGAGGGGGAGATACGCAGTATTTT. Translating it yields CASSLVLAGGGDTQYF.

The chain recombines TRBV27 with TRBJ1-1, with 7 bases that match TRBD1. The CDR3 loop spans 15 amino acids. J lost 2 bases, V lost 5 bases, and 8 bases had no gene match. In germline, CDR1 is MNHEY, CDR2 SMNVEV (reference sequence). CDR3 nucleotide sequence: TGTGCCAGCAGTCTCCTGGGACAGCCTAACACTGAAGCTTTCTTT. It translates to CASSLLGQPNTEAFF.

The chain couples TRBV6-5 to TRBJ1-1, with D possibly being TRBD1 (5 bases). CDR3 length: 14 residues. The V gene lost 6 bases and the J gene lost 4 bases, with 15 bases spanning the gap. Germline lookup yields CDR1 MNHEY and CDR2 SVGAGI. In DNA form, the CDR3 reads TGTGCCAGCAGGCGGGACGGTGGGATCACTGAAGCTTTCTTT. Encoded protein: CASRRDGGITEAFF.

V and J are TRBV10-3 and TRBJ1-1; weak D call: TRBD1 (6 bases). V dropped 4 bases and J dropped 7 bases, with 10 bases sitting between them. The germline V gene encodes CDR1 ENHRY and CDR2 SYGVKD. The CDR3 sequence is 12 residues long. CDR3: CAISGLDSEAFF. CDR3 sequence (DNA): TGTGCCATCAGTGGCCTGGACAGTGAAGCTTTCTTT.

The rearrangement links TRBV28 to TRBJ1-2; 7 nucleotides line up with TRBD1. CDR3 length: 14 residues. The trim removed 8 bases at V and 7 bases at J, leaving 13 bases unmatched. CDR1 MDHEN and CDR2 SYDVKM come from the germline V gene. CDR3 DNA sequence: TGTGCCAGCTTAAAGGGGGCGCTAATGCGTGGCTACACCTTC. This codes for CASLKGALMRGYTF.

The CDR3 DNA is TGTGGCGTAGGGGTGGGGGAGCTGTTTTTT. Protein: CGVGVGELFF. The rearrangement links TRBV19 to TRBJ2-2, with D possibly TRBD1 on 5 matching bases. The CDR3 runs to 10 residues. Per the germline V gene, CDR1 is LNHDA and CDR2 is SQIVND (reference sequence).